This TCR beta chain was identified in a study of blood T cell repertoires in COVID-19. The wider study: Sources were T cells, B-cell-depleted T cells, or PBMCs; the material itself was cDNA or gDNA.

The CDR3 is 15 amino acids. Germline V gene sequence: CDR1 SGHNT, CDR2 YYREEE (reference sequence). Losses at the gene ends were 2 bases for V and 5 bases for J; bases not matched to a gene: 3. Here immunoSEQ multiplex PCR was the method, and the copy in TCRdb shows in-frame clones only, minus some. The sample records 250,000 to 350,000 clones, roughly 90% being singletons. This TCR was sampled from a woman aged 25 to 45 with COVID-19, enrolled during active disease. The specimen sequenced was peripheral blood. This rearrangement joins TRBV5-4 to TRBJ2-2; TRBD1 matches at 10 bases. The CDR3 spells CASSFGQGGTGELFF. The CDR3 DNA is TGTGCCAGCAGCTTCGGACAGGGGGGTACCGGGGAGCTGTTTTTT.